Listed below are T cell receptor beta chains from one sample, sequenced in a study of cytomegalovirus exposure and HLA in healthy donors. TCRdb keeps only in-frame clones here, not all; method: immunoSEQ multiplex PCR. Here the sample spans about 110,000 clones, 70% being singletons. Sample: PBMCs. These receptors all come from a man aged 40-49 years in good health and CMV-seropositive. CDR3s include the opening cysteine and the closing phenylalanine or tryptophan. The D gene is left open where the match is weak. Size values are once, few and many counts, or a class for expanded clones, and some rows have none.

clone size	V gene	J gene	D gene	CDR3 protein	CDR3 DNA
.	TRBV10-1	TRBJ2-3	TRBD2	CASSDPSVTSEAFGTQYF	TGCGCCAGCAGTGATCCTTCGGTGACTAGCGAGGCCTTCGGTACGCAGTATTTT
.	TRBV5-1	TRBJ1-5	.	CASSLGGGNQPQHF	TGCGCCAGCAGCCTCGGGGGTGGGAATCAGCCCCAGCATTTT
.	TRBV28	TRBJ2-1	.	CASTPLGEENEQFF	TGTGCCAGCACTCCCTTGGGGGAGGAAAATGAGCAGTTCTTC
.	TRBV6-1	TRBJ2-5	.	CASSSRDFETQYF	TGTGCCAGCAGTAGCAGGGATTTCGAGACCCAGTACTTC
.	TRBV20-1	TRBJ1-2	.	CSARSTGGYTF	TGCAGTGCTAGATCCACCGGTGGCTACACCTTC
few	TRBV4-1	TRBJ1-4	TRBD1	CASSPSREGGFEKLFF	TGCGCCAGCAGCCCCAGCCGTGAAGGGGGCTTTGAAAAACTGTTTTTT
.	TRBV5-1	TRBJ2-3	TRBD2	CASSSPTASGSTDTQYF	TGCGCCAGCAGCTCCCCAACGGCTAGCGGTAGCACAGATACGCAGTATTTT
.	TRBV5-4	TRBJ2-1	TRBD2	CASSLASSGSYNEQFF	TGTGCCAGCAGCTTGGCGTCGAGCGGGAGCTACAATGAGCAGTTCTTC
.	TRBV28	TRBJ2-7	TRBD1	CASSSPGTGTEQYF	TGTGCCAGCAGTTCCCCCGGGACAGGGACCGAGCAGTACTTC
.	TRBV6-6	TRBJ1-1	.	CASRRVENTEAFF	TGTGCCAGCAGACGCGTAGAGAACACTGAAGCTTTCTTT
.	TRBV7-9	TRBJ2-5	.	CASRDGLIQETQYF	TGTGCCAGCAGAGATGGACTTATACAAGAGACCCAGTACTTC
.	TRBV7-9	TRBJ2-7	.	CASSLQGNEQYF	TGTGCCAGCAGCTTGCAGGGCAACGAGCAGTACTTC
.	TRBV2	TRBJ1-4	.	CASSEWAGKNEKLFF	TGTGCCAGCAGTGAATGGGCAGGGAAGAATGAAAAACTGTTTTTT
.	TRBV6-5	TRBJ1-4	.	CAAGPYNEKLFF	TGTGCCGCAGGGCCTTACAATGAAAAACTGTTTTTT
.	TRBV6-5	TRBJ2-4	.	CASSAGPSAKNIQYF	TGTGCCAGCAGTGCAGGGCCCTCGGCCAAAAACATTCAGTACTTC
.	TRBV5-1	TRBJ2-5	.	CASSLQGHPQETQYF	TGCGCCAGCAGCTTGCAGGGACACCCCCAGGAGACCCAGTACTTC
.	TRBV7-9	TRBJ1-2	.	CASSLSVVYGYTF	TGTGCCAGCAGCTTATCCGTCGTTTATGGCTACACCTTC
.	TRBV10-3	TRBJ2-1	TRBD2	CAISGGGEGANEQFF	TGTGCCATCAGTGGCGGGGGGGAGGGAGCGAATGAGCAGTTCTTC
.	TRBV7-8	TRBJ2-1	TRBD1	CASSQLRTGGFNEQFF	TGTGCCAGCAGCCAACTAAGGACAGGGGGATTCAATGAGCAGTTCTTC
.	TRBV9	TRBJ1-4	TRBD1	CASSPLIGTADGDEKLFF	TGTGCCAGCAGCCCCCTCATCGGGACAGCTGACGGAGATGAAAAACTGTTTTTT
few	TRBV28	TRBJ2-7	TRBD2	CASSSPGLPSGRGKQYF	TGTGCCAGCAGCTCTCCAGGGTTGCCTAGCGGGAGGGGTAAGCAGTACTTC
.	TRBV6-5	TRBJ1-5	.	CASSYSLGGNQPQHF	TGTGCCAGCAGTTATTCGCTTGGGGGGAATCAGCCCCAGCATTTT
.	TRBV15	TRBJ1-2	.	CATSPVQTANYGYTF	TGTGCCACCAGCCCAGTACAGACAGCTAACTATGGCTACACCTTC
many	TRBV6-5	TRBJ2-2	.	CASSYVEAVKTGELFF	TGTGCCAGCAGTTACGTAGAGGCAGTGAAAACCGGGGAGCTGTTTTTT
once	TRBV30	TRBJ2-1	TRBD2	CAWTEGTGGRFYNEQFF	TGTGCCTGGACCGAGGGGACTGGCGGGAGGTTCTACAATGAGCAGTTCTTC
.	TRBV27	TRBJ2-7	.	CASSLVYNYEQYF	TGTGCCAGCAGTTTAGTTTATAACTACGAGCAGTACTTC
.	TRBV7-2	TRBJ2-1	.	CASSLSGAGEHYNEQFF	TGTGCCAGCAGCTTATCGGGGGCGGGAGAACACTACAATGAGCAGTTCTTC
.	TRBV19	TRBJ1-1	TRBD1	CASRTGQLNTEAFF	TGTGCCAGTAGAACGGGACAGCTAAACACTGAAGCTTTCTTT
once	TRBV6-5	TRBJ1-1	TRBD1	CASSYGRGLLNTEAFF	TGTGCCAGCAGTTACGGCAGGGGGTTACTGAACACTGAAGCTTTCTTT